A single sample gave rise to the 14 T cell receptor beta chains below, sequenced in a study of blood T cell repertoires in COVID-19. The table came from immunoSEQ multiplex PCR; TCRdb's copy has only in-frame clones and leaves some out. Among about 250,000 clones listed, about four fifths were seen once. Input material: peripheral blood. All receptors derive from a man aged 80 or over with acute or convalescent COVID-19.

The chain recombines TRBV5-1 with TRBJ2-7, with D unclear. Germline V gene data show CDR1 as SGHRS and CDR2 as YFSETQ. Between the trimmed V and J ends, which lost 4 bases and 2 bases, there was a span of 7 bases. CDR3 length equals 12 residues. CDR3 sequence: CASSEHPYEQYF. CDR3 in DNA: TGCGCCAGCAGCGAGCACCCCTACGAGCAGTACTTC.

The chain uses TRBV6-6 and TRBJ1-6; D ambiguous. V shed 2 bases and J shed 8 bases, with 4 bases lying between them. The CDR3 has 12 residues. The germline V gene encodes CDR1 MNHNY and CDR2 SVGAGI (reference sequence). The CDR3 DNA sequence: TGTGCCAGCAGTTACGAGTATTCACCCCTCCACTTT. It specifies CASSYEYSPLHF.

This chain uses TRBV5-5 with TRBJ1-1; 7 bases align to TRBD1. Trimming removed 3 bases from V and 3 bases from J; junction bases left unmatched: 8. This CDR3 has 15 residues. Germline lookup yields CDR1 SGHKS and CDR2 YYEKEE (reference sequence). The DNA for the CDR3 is TGTGCCAGCAGCTCGCTAGGGGGCAGGGACACTGAAGCTTTCTTT. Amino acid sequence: CASSSLGGRDTEAFF.

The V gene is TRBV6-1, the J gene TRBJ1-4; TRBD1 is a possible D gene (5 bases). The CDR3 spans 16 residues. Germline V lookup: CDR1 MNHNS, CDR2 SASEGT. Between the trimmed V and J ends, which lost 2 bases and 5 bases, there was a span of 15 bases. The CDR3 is CASSEQGMGLNEKLFF. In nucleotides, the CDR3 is TGTGCCAGCAGTGAACAGGGTATGGGATTAAATGAAAAACTGTTTTTT.

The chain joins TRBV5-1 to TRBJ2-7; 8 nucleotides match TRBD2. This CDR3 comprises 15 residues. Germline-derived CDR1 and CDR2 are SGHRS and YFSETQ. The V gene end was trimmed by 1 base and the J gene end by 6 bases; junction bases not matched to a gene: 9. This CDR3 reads CASSLSGLAAFEQYF. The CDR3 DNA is TGCGCCAGCAGCTTGTCCGGACTAGCCGCCTTCGAGCAGTACTTC.

The CDR3 nucleotides read TGTGCCAGCAGTTCCCCTCTCCGGGACAGGGGAAGGAATCCTGAAGCTTTCTTT. Translated, it gives CASSSPLRDRGRNPEAFF. The J gene is TRBJ1-1, the V gene TRBV28; TRBD1 agrees at 10 bases. V dropped 4 bases and J dropped 6; count of bases not matched to a gene: 17. Per germline, CDR1 MDHEN and CDR2 SYDVKM. This CDR3 spans 18 amino acids.

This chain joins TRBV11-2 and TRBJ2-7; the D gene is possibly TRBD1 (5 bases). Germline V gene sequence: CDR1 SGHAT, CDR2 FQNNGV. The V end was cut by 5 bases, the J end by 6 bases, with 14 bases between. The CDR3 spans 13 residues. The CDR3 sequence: CASSRGHPGEQYF. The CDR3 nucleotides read TGTGCCAGCAGCCGTGGACACCCCGGCGAGCAGTACTTC. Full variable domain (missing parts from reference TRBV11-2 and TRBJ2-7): EAGVAQSPRYKIIEKRQSVAFWCNPISGHATLYWYQQILGQGPKLLIQFQNNGVVDDSQLPKDRFSAERLKGVDSTLKIQPAKLEDSAVYLCASSRGHPGEQYFGPGTRLTVT.

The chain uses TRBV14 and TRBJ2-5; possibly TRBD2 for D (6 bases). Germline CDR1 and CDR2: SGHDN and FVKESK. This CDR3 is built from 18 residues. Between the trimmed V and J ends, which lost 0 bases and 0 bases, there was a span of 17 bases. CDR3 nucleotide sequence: TGTGCCAGCAGCCAAGATCACGTGCGGGGCCCTTACCAAGAGACCCAGTACTTC. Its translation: CASSQDHVRGPYQETQYF.

The CDR3 loop reads CASSQSTQPYEQYF. The CDR3 DNA reads as TGTGCCAGCAGCCAAAGTACACAGCCCTACGAGCAGTACTTC. V and J are TRBV3-1 (or the pseudogene TRBV3-2) and TRBJ2-7, with no clear D. Germline CDR1 reads LGHDT; CDR2 reads YNNKEL (reference sequence). The V and J ends lost 2 bases and 2 bases respectively, with 10 bases between them. This CDR3 comprises 14 residues.

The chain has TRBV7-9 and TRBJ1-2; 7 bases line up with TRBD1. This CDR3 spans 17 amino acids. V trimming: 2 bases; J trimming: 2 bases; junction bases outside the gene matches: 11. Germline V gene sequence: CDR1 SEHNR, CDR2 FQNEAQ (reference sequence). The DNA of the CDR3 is TGTGCCAGCAGCTTATTGGTTGCGGGACAGATAAACTATGGCTACACCTTC. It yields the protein CASSLLVAGQINYGYTF. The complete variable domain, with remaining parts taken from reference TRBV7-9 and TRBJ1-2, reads DTGVSQNPRHKITKRGQNVTFRCDPISEHNRLYWYRQTLGQGPEFLTYFQNEAQLEKSRLLSDRFSAERPKGSFSTLEIQRTEQGDSAMYLCASSLLVAGQINYGYTFGSGTRLTVV.

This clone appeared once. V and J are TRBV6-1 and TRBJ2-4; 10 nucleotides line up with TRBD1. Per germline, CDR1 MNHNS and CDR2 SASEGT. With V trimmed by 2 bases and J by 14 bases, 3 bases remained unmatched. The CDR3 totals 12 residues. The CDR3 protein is CASSERGQGKYF. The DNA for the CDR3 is TGTGCCAGCAGTGAACGGGGACAGGGGAAGTACTTC.

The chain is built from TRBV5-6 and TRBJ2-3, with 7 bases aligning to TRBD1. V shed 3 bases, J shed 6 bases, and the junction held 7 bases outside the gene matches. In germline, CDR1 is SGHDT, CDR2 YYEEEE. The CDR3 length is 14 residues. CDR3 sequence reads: CASSSTGVRDTQYF. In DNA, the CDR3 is TGTGCCAGCAGCTCCACAGGGGTCCGGGATACGCAGTATTTT.

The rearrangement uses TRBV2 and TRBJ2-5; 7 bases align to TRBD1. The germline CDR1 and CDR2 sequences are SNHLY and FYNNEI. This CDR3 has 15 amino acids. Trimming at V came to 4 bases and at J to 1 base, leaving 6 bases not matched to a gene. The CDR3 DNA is TGTGCCAGCAGTGCCCGCAGGGGGTTCCAAGAGACCCAGTACTTC. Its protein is CASSARRGFQETQYF.

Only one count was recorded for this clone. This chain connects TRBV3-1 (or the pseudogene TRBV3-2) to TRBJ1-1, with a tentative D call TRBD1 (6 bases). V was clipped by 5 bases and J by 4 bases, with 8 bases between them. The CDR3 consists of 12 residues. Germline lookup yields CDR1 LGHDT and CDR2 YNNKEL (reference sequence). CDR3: CASSDRTTEAFF. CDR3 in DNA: TGTGCCAGCAGCGACAGGACCACTGAAGCTTTCTTT.